These 22 T cell receptor beta chains were all obtained from the same sample, sequenced in a study of identical twins' blood T cells. TCRdb re-analysed the 5' RACE reads in MiXCR, keeping a single row per CDR3 protein. The sample has 300,000 to 450,000 distinct CDR3 sequences; roughly 31% are singletons. Sequencing was performed on PBMCs. Every receptor here comes from a woman aged 18 to 55 in good health.

The V and J genes are TRBV20-1 and TRBJ2-3; 8 bases agree with TRBD2. J gave up 4 bases and V 8 bases, and 11 bases lay outside the gene matches. CDR1 and CDR2 (germline): DFQATT, SNEGSKA (reference sequence). This CDR3 has 14 residues. DNA for the CDR3: TGCAGTTCCGAAGCGGGAGTAAGCGCAGATACGCAGTATTTT. Translation gives CSSEAGVSADTQYF.

The chain joins TRBV5-1 to TRBJ1-1; D unclear. CDR3 length: 13 amino acids. In germline, CDR1 is SGHRS, CDR2 YFSETQ. V lost 1 base to trimming and J lost 7 bases, with 11 bases between them. CDR3 DNA: TGCGCCAGCAGCTTGTCGGTAGAAAATGAAGCTTTCTTT. Protein sequence: CASSLSVENEAFF.

This clonotype came up many times. The J gene is TRBJ1-5, the V gene TRBV20-1, with D hard to call. This CDR3 has 12 amino acids. Germline V gives CDR1 DFQATT, CDR2 SNEGSKA (reference sequence). V was shortened by 6 bases and J by 5 bases, with 11 bases between the two germline ends. CDR3 bases: TGCAGTGCGAGGCAGGCGCATCAGCCCCAGCATTTT. Its protein product is CSARQAHQPQHF.

Remarks on this clonotype: A much larger clone lies one base from this, so it may be a read error. The rearrangement uses TRBV20-1 and TRBJ2-3; D is undetermined. Per the germline V gene, CDR1 is DFQATT and CDR2 is SNEGSKA (reference sequence). V was trimmed by 7 bases and J by 9 bases, leaving 20 bases between them. The length of the CDR3 is 13 residues. Here the CDR3 reads CSDPLPPTRTQYF. The CDR3 DNA reads TGCAGTGATCCCCTACCTCCCACTCGAACGCAGTATTTT.

This clonotype was seen ten or more times. The chain joins TRBV28 to TRBJ2-3, with 7 bases aligning to TRBD2. After removal of 2 bases from V and 7 bases from J, the junction contained 6 bases not matched to a gene. CDR1 is MDHEN and CDR2 is SYDVKM in the germline V gene. There are 14 residues in the CDR3. CDR3 nucleotide sequence: TGTGCCAGCAGTTTACGACTAGCCAGGAATACGCAGTATTTT. Translation gives CASSLRLARNTQYF.

This clonotype was recorded many times. The chain joins TRBV6-2 or TRBV6-3 to TRBJ2-1, with D unresolved. The germline gives CDR1 MNHEY, CDR2 SVGEGT. The germline V and J ends were trimmed by 5 bases and 2 bases, with 13 bases remaining between them. The CDR3 length is 15 residues. CDR3 coding DNA: TGTGCCAGCAGTCCCGATCACCCGGCCTACAATGAGCAGTTCTTC. It yields the protein CASSPDHPAYNEQFF.

The chain links TRBV7-2 to TRBJ1-2; D possibly corresponds to TRBD1 (5 bases). The germline gives CDR1 SGHTA, CDR2 FQGNSA. V lost 4 bases and J 4 bases, leaving 16 bases between the germline ends. This CDR3 region has 15 residues. CDR3 sequence: CASSYVKAGIYGYTF. The CDR3 DNA is TGTGCCAGCAGCTACGTGAAGGCAGGGATCTATGGCTACACCTTC.

The table lists this clonotype with many counts. The rearrangement links TRBV20-1 to TRBJ1-1; D unresolved. Trimming stripped 6 bases from V and 8 bases from J, with 13 bases between. CDR1 DFQATT and CDR2 SNEGSKA come from the germline V gene (reference sequence). The CDR3 totals 11 residues. The CDR3 reads CSADRASEAFF. The CDR3 nucleotides are TGCAGTGCCGACCGGGCGTCAGAAGCTTTCTTT.

This chain connects TRBV6-2 or TRBV6-3 to TRBJ2-1; D unresolved. Trimming cost V 0 bases and J 6 bases, with 12 bases left between them. Germline V gene sequence: CDR1 MNHEY, CDR2 SVGEGT. The CDR3 contains 15 residues. The CDR3 DNA reads TGTGCCAGCAGTTACTCGAATTGGTTGGTCAATGAGCAGTTCTTC. This encodes CASSYSNWLVNEQFF.

This chain links TRBV19 with TRBJ1-3; D unclear. CDR3 length: 14 residues. The V and J ends lost 7 bases and 0 bases respectively, with 10 bases between them. Germline assignment: CDR1 LNHDA and CDR2 SQIVND (reference sequence). Here the CDR3 reads CASTYGSSGNTIYF. The CDR3 DNA follows: TGTGCCAGTACTTACGGGAGCTCTGGAAACACCATATATTTT. The full variable domain, with the rest looked up from reference TRBV19 and TRBJ1-3, is DGGITQSPKYLFRKEGQNVTLSCEQNLNHDAMYWYRQDPGQGLRLIYYSQIVNDFQKGDIAEGYSVSREKKESFPLTVTSAQKNPTAFYLCASTYGSSGNTIYFGEGSWLTVV.

This clonotype was counted only a few times. The V gene is TRBV5-1, the J gene TRBJ1-2; no firm D call. Germline CDR1 is SGHRS and CDR2 is YFSETQ. Trimming pared 1 base from V and 5 bases from J, leaving 12 bases between. This CDR3 has 14 residues. The CDR3 DNA reads TGCGCCAGCAGCTTGCGGGGAGAAGCTTATGGCTACACCTTC. It yields the protein CASSLRGEAYGYTF.

This clonotype was observed a few times. The chain is built from TRBV6-2 or TRBV6-3 and TRBJ2-1; 8 nucleotides line up with TRBD2. Looked up from germline, CDR1 is MNHEY and CDR2 is SVGEGT. This CDR3 is built from 14 residues. Losses at the gene ends were 8 bases for V and 7 bases for J; bases not matched to a gene: 10. DNA of the CDR3: TGTGCCAGCGGAGCGGGAGTATTGGGAAATGAGCAGTTCTTC. Its translation: CASGAGVLGNEQFF.

This clonotype has just a few counts. This rearrangement joins TRBV9 to TRBJ2-2, with D possibly being TRBD2 (6 bases). Germline assignment: CDR1 SGDLS and CDR2 YYNGEE. The V and J ends lost 0 bases and 5 bases respectively, with 14 bases between them. This CDR3 region has 16 residues. The CDR3 reads CASSVVGRDLTGELFF. CDR3 nucleotides: TGTGCCAGCAGCGTAGTAGGGCGGGACTTAACCGGGGAGCTGTTTTTT.

There are a few counts of this clonotype. The gene calls are TRBV6-5 and TRBJ1-3; maybe TRBD1 (6 bases). The CDR3 spans 16 residues. The V gene lost 4 bases and the J gene lost 4 bases, with 17 bases spanning the gap. Germline assignment: CDR1 MNHEY and CDR2 SVGAGI. CDR3 amino acids: CASSSPSGAGGNTIYF. The CDR3 DNA sequence: TGTGCCAGCAGTTCGCCCTCAGGGGCTGGGGGAAACACCATATATTTT.

This clonotype was counted ten times or more. The rearrangement joins TRBV20-1 to TRBJ1-6, with 8 nucleotides matching TRBD1. Germline V gene data show CDR1 as DFQATT and CDR2 as SNEGSKA (reference sequence). Losses at the gene ends were 6 bases for V and 7 bases for J; bases not matched to a gene: 8. The CDR3 is 14 amino acids. For the CDR3, the DNA is TGCAGTGCCCAGAAGGGGGACAGGAATTCACCCCTCCACTTT. This encodes CSAQKGDRNSPLHF.

The rearrangement links TRBV6-7 to TRBJ1-6; D unresolved. TRBV6-7 is an ORF, with its function uncertain. The CDR3 consists of 15 residues. Deletions cut 0 bases from V and 6 bases from J, with 9 bases between. The CDR3: CASSYSSAVNSPLHF. CDR3 bases: TGTGCCAGCAGTTACTCGAGTGCAGTTAATTCACCCCTCCACTTT.

V and J are TRBV29-1 and TRBJ2-5, with D possibly called TRBD1 or TRBD2 (5 bases each). The V gene's germline CDR1 is SQVTM and CDR2 ANQGSEA. Between the trimmed V and J ends, which lost 3 bases and 5 bases, there was a span of 19 bases. The CDR3 is made up of 15 amino acids. For the CDR3, the DNA is TGCAGCGTTGAGGGGGATTATGGCGATGAGGAGACCCAGTACTTC. It is translated as CSVEGDYGDEETQYF.

This clonotype was found a few times. This chain joins TRBV20-1 and TRBJ1-1; 7 bases map to TRBD1. Germline lookup yields CDR1 DFQATT and CDR2 SNEGSKA (reference sequence). Trimming took 3 bases from V and 8 from J; bases not matched to a gene: 9. The CDR3 contains 13 residues. CDR3 bases: TGCAGTGCTAGGCAACGGGAACAGGGGGAAGCTTTCTTT. Translation gives CSARQREQGEAFF.

This clonotype was detected ten times or more. CDR3 protein: CASSGQGAGTEAFF. The DNA of the CDR3 is TGTGCCAGCAGCGGACAGGGGGCTGGCACTGAAGCTTTCTTT. The chain employs TRBV2 and TRBJ1-1; 11 nucleotides line up with TRBD1. Germline V CDR1 and CDR2: SNHLY, FYNNEI. V was clipped by 6 bases and J by 4 bases; unmatched bases: 4. The CDR3 is 14 amino acids.

This clonotype was observed a few times. The chain couples TRBV12-3 or TRBV12-4 to TRBJ2-3; 8 bases map to TRBD2. Trimming at V came to 0 bases and at J to 6 bases, leaving 8 bases not matched to a gene. This CDR3 has 16 residues. The CDR3 coding sequence is TGTGCCAGCAGTTTAGCTGACGGGAGGGCCAGGGATACGCAGTATTTT. Its protein is CASSLADGRARDTQYF.

Concerning this clonotype itself: Since a much larger clone is just one base distant, this may be a read error. The chain has TRBV14 and TRBJ2-7; D not certain. CDR1 SGHDN and CDR2 FVKESK come from the germline V gene. V lost 0 bases and J 2 bases, leaving 11 bases between the germline ends. This CDR3 contains 15 residues. The CDR3 DNA is TGTGCCAGCAGCCAAGATTTGTACCGGACCTACGAGCAGTACTTC. Translation: CASSQDLYRTYEQYF.

The chain has TRBV9 and TRBJ2-7; 9 bases are a match to TRBD1. Per germline, CDR1 SGDLS and CDR2 YYNGEE. The CDR3 consists of 15 residues. V shed 0 bases and J 3 bases; nucleotides not matched to a gene: 4. CDR3 nucleotides: TGTGCCAGCAGCGTAGGTGGGACAGGGTTCTACGAGCAGTACTTC. Translating it yields CASSVGGTGFYEQYF.